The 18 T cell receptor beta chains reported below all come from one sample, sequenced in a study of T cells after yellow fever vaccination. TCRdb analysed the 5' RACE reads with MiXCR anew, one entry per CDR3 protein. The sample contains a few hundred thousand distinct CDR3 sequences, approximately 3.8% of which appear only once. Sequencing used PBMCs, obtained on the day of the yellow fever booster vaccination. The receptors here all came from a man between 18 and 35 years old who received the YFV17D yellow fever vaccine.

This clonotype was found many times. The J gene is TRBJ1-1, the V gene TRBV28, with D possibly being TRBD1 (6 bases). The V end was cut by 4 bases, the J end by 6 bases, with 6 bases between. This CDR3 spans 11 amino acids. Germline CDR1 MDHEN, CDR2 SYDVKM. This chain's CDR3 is CASSSGAEAFF. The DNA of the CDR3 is TGTGCCAGCAGTTCAGGGGCTGAAGCTTTCTTT.

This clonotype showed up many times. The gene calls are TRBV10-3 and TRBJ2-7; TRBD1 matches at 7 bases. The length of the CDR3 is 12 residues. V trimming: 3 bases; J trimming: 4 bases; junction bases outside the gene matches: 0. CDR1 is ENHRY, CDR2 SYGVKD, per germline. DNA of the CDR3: TGTGCCATCAGTGACAGGGGGTACGAGCAGTACGTC. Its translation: CAISDRGYEQYV.

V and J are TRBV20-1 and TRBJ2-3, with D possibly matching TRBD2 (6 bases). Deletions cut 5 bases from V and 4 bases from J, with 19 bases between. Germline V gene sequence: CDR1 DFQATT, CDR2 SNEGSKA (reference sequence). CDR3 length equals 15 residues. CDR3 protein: CSAVKMGGRADTQYF. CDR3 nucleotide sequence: TGCAGTGCTGTTAAGATGGGGGGAAGAGCAGATACGCAGTATTTT.

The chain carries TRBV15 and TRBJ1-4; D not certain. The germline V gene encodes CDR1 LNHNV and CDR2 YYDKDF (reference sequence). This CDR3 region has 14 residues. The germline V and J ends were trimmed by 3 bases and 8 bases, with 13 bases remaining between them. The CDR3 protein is CATSRTMGGEKLFF. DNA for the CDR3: TGTGCCACCAGCAGGACAATGGGTGGCGAAAAACTGTTTTTT.

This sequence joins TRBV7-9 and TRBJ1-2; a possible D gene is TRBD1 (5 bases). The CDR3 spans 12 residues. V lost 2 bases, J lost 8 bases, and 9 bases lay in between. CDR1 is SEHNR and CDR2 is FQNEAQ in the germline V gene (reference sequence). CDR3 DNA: TGTGCCAGCAGCTTACAGGGTCAAGGCTACACCTTC. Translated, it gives CASSLQGQGYTF.

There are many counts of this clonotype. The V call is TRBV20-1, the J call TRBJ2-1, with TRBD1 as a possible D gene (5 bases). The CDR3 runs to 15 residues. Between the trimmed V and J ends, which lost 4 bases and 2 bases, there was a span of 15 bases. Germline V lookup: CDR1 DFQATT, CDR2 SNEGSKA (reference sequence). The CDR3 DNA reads TGCAGTGCTATGGGGCCAGTAGATGCCTACAATGAGCAGTTCTTC. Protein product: CSAMGPVDAYNEQFF.

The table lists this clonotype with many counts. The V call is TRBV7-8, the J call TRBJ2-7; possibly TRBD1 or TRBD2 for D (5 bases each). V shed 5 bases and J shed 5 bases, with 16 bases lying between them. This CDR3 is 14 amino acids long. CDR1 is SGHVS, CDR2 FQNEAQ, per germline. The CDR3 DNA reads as TGTGCCAGCAGCCCCCAGCCAGGGACGGACGAGCAGTACGTC. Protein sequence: CASSPQPGTDEQYV.

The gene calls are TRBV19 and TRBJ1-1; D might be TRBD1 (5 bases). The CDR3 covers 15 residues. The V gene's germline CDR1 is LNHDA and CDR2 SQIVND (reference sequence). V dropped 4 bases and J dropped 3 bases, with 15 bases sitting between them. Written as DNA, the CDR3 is TGTGCCAGTAGTACCCGCCAGGGTATAGACACTGAAGCTTTCTTT. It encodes CASSTRQGIDTEAFF. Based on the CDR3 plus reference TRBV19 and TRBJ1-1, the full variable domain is DGGITQSPKYLFRKEGQNVTLSCEQNLNHDAMYWYRQDPGQGLRLIYYSQIVNDFQKGDIAEGYSVSREKKESFPLTVTSAQKNPTAFYLCASSTRQGIDTEAFFGQGTRLTVV.

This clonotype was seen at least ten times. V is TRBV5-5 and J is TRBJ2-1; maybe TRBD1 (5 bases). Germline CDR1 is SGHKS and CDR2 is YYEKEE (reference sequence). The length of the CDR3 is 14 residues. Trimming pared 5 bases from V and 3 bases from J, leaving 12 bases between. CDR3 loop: CASSWGPNYNEQFF. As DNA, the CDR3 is TGTGCCAGCAGTTGGGGCCCTAACTACAATGAGCAGTTCTTC.

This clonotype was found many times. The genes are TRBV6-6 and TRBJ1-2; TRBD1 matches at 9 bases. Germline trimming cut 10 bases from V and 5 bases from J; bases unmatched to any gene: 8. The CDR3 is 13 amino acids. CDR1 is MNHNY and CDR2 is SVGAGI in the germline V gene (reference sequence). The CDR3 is CATTTGGEYGYTF. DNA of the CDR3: TGTGCCACCACTACAGGGGGCGAATATGGCTACACCTTC.

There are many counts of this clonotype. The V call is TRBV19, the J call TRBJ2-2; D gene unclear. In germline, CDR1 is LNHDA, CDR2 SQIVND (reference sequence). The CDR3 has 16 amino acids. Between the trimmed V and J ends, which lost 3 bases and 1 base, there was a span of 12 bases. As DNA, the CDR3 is TGTGCCAGTAGTATGGATCCCAGACTGAACACCGGGGAGCTGTTTTTT. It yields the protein CASSMDPRLNTGELFF.

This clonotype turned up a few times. The CDR3 DNA reads as TGTGCCAGCTCACCGACCGGGGTCCCCCACACAGATACGCAGTATTTT. Protein sequence: CASSPTGVPHTDTQYF. The gene calls are TRBV18 and TRBJ2-3; weak D call: TRBD2 (5 bases). This CDR3 region has 16 residues. V was trimmed by 3 bases and J by 2 bases, leaving 15 bases between them. Looked up from germline, CDR1 is KGHSH and CDR2 is LQKENI.

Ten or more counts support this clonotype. The CDR3 spells CASSLGRVREKLFF. DNA for the CDR3: TGTGCCAGCAGTTTGGGCAGGGTACGGGAAAAACTGTTTTTT. The chain combines TRBV12-3 or TRBV12-4 with TRBJ1-4, with D maybe TRBD1 (5 bases). V dropped 3 bases and J dropped 8 bases, with 13 bases sitting between them. This CDR3 has 14 residues.

The CDR3 sequence: CASSQDYEGAGANVLTF. The CDR3 region has the DNA TGCGCCAGCAGCCAAGATTACGAGGGAGCTGGGGCCAACGTCCTGACTTTC. This sequence joins TRBV4-3 and TRBJ2-6, with D possibly TRBD2 on 5 matching bases. There are 17 residues in the CDR3. Looked up from germline, CDR1 is LGHNA and CDR2 is YSLEER. V was trimmed by 0 bases and J by 2 bases, leaving 11 bases between them.

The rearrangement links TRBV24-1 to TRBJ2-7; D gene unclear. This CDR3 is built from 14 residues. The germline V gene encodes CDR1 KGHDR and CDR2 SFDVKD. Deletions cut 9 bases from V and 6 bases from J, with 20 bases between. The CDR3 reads CATRNFTRVLEQYF. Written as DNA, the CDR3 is TGTGCCACCCGCAATTTTACTCGTGTCCTCGAGCAGTACTTC.

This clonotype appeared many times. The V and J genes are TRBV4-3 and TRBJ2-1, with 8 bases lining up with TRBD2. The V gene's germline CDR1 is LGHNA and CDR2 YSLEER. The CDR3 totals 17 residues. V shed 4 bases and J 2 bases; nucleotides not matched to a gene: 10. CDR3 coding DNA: TGCGCCAGCAGCCCCATCATCAGCGGGGGCCCCTACAATGAGCAGTTCTTC. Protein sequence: CASSPIISGGPYNEQFF.

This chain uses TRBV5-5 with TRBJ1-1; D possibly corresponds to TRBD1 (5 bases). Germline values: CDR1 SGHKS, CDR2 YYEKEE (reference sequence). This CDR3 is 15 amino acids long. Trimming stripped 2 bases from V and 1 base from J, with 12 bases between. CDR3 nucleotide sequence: TGTGCCAGCAGCTTCGATTTTAGGGGGAACACTGAAGCTTTCTTT. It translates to CASSFDFRGNTEAFF.

In DNA, the CDR3 is TGCAGCGTGCGGCTGGGAGGGGGTAGCAATCAGCCCCAGCATTTT. Its translation: CSVRLGGGSNQPQHF. The chain links TRBV29-1 to TRBJ1-5; possible D gene TRBD1, 6 bases. Germline assignment: CDR1 SQVTM and CDR2 ANQGSEA. The CDR3 runs 15 residues. The V end lost 6 bases, the J end lost 0 bases, and 15 bases lay between the germline ends.